Listed here are 25 T cell receptor beta chains from one sample, sequenced in a study of T cell responses to AZD1222 COVID-19 vaccine. The protocol was immunoSEQ multiplex PCR, while the TCRdb copy is restricted to in-frame clones and leaves out a portion. Here the sample spans 150,000 to 200,000 clones, around 90% being singletons. Sample: peripheral blood, taken on day 0 of AZD1222 vaccination. The source is an adult in good health.

The table lists this clone with a count of one. The chain carries TRBV25-1 and TRBJ2-5; no clear D gene. The length of the CDR3 is 13 residues. Germline CDR1 is MGHDK and CDR2 is SYGVNS. Deletions cut 2 bases from V and 5 bases from J, with 9 bases between. In DNA form, the CDR3 reads TGTGCCAGCAGTGAAGGGTCTTTGGAGACCCAGTACTTC. This translates into CASSEGSLETQYF.

The chain joins TRBV25-1 to TRBJ2-7, with 14 bases identical to TRBD2. Looked up from germline, CDR1 is MGHDK and CDR2 is SYGVNS. J was trimmed by 2 bases and V by 3 bases; bases with no gene match: 0. The CDR3 loop spans 15 amino acids. For the CDR3, the DNA is TGTGCCAGCAGTGAGGGACTAGCGGGAGCCTACGAGCAGTACTTC. Translation gives CASSEGLAGAYEQYF.

This chain uses TRBV5-1 with TRBJ2-7; 7 positions agree with TRBD2. This CDR3 contains 15 residues. V was pared by 4 bases and J by 2 bases, with 9 bases of the junction left unmatched. CDR1 SGHRS and CDR2 YFSETQ come from the germline V gene. This CDR3 is CASSGAAGVPYEQYF. DNA for the CDR3: TGCGCCAGCAGCGGGGCGGCGGGAGTCCCCTACGAGCAGTACTTC.

The V and J genes are TRBV19 and TRBJ1-5; tentative D call: TRBD1 (5 bases). V was clipped by 3 bases and J by 4 bases, with 13 bases between them. Germline V gives CDR1 LNHDA, CDR2 SQIVND (reference sequence). The CDR3 extends over 15 amino acids. Written as DNA, the CDR3 is TGTGCCAGTAGTATGGGGCCGGCGGGGAATCAGCCCCAGCATTTT. Translating it yields CASSMGPAGNQPQHF.

The chain employs TRBV6-1 and TRBJ1-6; D might be TRBD1 (5 bases). The length of the CDR3 is 15 residues. Germline CDR1 is MNHNS and CDR2 is SASEGT. V lost 0 bases, J lost 8 bases, and 11 bases lay in between. CDR3 DNA sequence: TGTGCCAGCAGTGAAGCCCTACAGGATTATTCACCCCTCCACTTT. Its protein product is CASSEALQDYSPLHF.

V and J are TRBV10-3 and TRBJ1-5, with D hard to call. The V end was cut by 10 bases, the J end by 3 bases, with 10 bases between. Germline CDR1 ENHRY, CDR2 SYGVKD. The CDR3 runs 12 residues. The CDR3 is CATRTANQPQHF. In DNA form, the CDR3 reads TGTGCCACTCGAACAGCCAATCAGCCCCAGCATTTT.

The chain is built from TRBV27 and TRBJ1-4; D is unclear. This CDR3 has 18 amino acids. V was cut by 2 bases and J by 0 bases, with 16 bases left in between. The germline gives CDR1 MNHEY, CDR2 SMNVEV (reference sequence). The chain's CDR3 is CASSLRGPPHATNEKLFF. CDR3 bases: TGTGCCAGCAGTTTACGCGGCCCGCCGCATGCAACTAATGAAAAACTGTTTTTT. The full variable domain, rest sourced from reference TRBV27 and TRBJ1-4, is EAQVTQNPRYLITVTGKKLTVTCSQNMNHEYMSWYRQDPGLGLRQIYYSMNVEVTDKGDVPEGYKVSRKEKRNFPLILESPSPNQTSLYFCASSLRGPPHATNEKLFFGSGTQLSVL.

This clone appeared a single time. The chain carries TRBV27 and TRBJ2-5; TRBD2 is a possible D gene (5 bases). Germline CDR1 MNHEY, CDR2 SMNVEV (reference sequence). The ends were cut back, 6 bases at V and 5 bases at J, with 10 bases in the middle. CDR3 length: 12 amino acids. CDR3 sequence: CASRGGGETQYF. The CDR3 DNA follows: TGTGCCAGCAGAGGCGGAGGTGAGACCCAGTACTTC.

The V and J genes are TRBV19 and TRBJ1-1; no reliable D call. Trimming took 3 bases from V and 1 from J, leaving 6 bases between them. The CDR3 spans 13 residues. The V gene's germline CDR1 is LNHDA and CDR2 SQIVND (reference sequence). The CDR3 loop is CASSMVENTEAFF. The CDR3 DNA sequence: TGTGCCAGTAGTATGGTCGAGAACACTGAAGCTTTCTTT.

The chain couples TRBV27 to TRBJ1-1, with D uncertain. Between the trimmed V and J ends, which lost 0 bases and 1 base, there was a span of 9 bases. This CDR3 region has 15 residues. Germline V lookup: CDR1 MNHEY, CDR2 SMNVEV (reference sequence). Written as DNA, the CDR3 is TGTGCCAGCAGTTTATCTGCGGATGGGAACACTGAAGCTTTCTTT. This codes for CASSLSADGNTEAFF.

This clone has just a few counts. The chain is built from TRBV5-4 and TRBJ1-5; D remains ambiguous. Trimming left V 2 bases short and J 7 bases short, with 10 bases between. This CDR3 comprises 13 residues. Germline CDR1 reads SGHNT; CDR2 reads YYREEE (reference sequence). This CDR3 reads CASSLGIVQPQHF. The CDR3 bases are TGTGCCAGCAGCTTAGGGATAGTCCAGCCCCAGCATTTT.

The CDR3 spells CATSRVPKTGELFF. The CDR3 DNA reads TGTGCCACCAGCAGAGTCCCAAAGACCGGGGAGCTGTTTTTT. The chain links TRBV15 to TRBJ2-2; no firm D call. The CDR3 contains 14 residues. Trimming left V 1 base short and J 5 bases short, with 8 bases between. CDR1 LNHNV and CDR2 YYDKDF come from the germline V gene (reference sequence).

This chain connects TRBV25-1 to TRBJ2-7; D unresolved. CDR1 and CDR2 from the germline V gene are MGHDK and SYGVNS. The CDR3 is 14 residues long. Deletions cut 6 bases from V and 2 bases from J, with 14 bases between. The DNA for the CDR3 is TGTGCCAGCAGCGCCAATTGGTTTCCCTACGAGCAGTACTTC. The encoded protein is CASSANWFPYEQYF.

J is TRBJ2-3 and V is TRBV4-1; 14 bases agree with TRBD2. There are 15 residues in the CDR3. Unmatched junction bases numbered 2, after V lost 4 bases and J lost 5 bases. In germline, CDR1 is MGHRA, CDR2 YSYEKL. Here the CDR3 DNA reads TGCGCCAGCAGCCCGGGACTAGCGGGAGAAGATACGCAGTATTTT. Translated, it gives CASSPGLAGEDTQYF.

V gene TRBV3-1 (or the pseudogene TRBV3-2) combines with J gene TRBJ2-3; D is uncertain. Trimming pared 1 base from V and 1 base from J, leaving 9 bases between. Germline V CDR1 and CDR2: LGHDT, YNNKEL (reference sequence). This CDR3 has 15 amino acids. DNA of the CDR3: TGTGCCAGCAGCCAAGGGGGATCGCGCACAGATACGCAGTATTTT. Translating it yields CASSQGGSRTDTQYF.

The chain couples TRBV6-5 to TRBJ2-1; 8 bases agree with TRBD1. V shed 2 bases and J 10 bases; nucleotides not matched to a gene: 10. The V gene's germline CDR1 is MNHEY and CDR2 SVGAGI. This CDR3 contains 15 residues. This CDR3 reads CASSYGRAGGKEQFF. DNA for the CDR3: TGTGCCAGCAGTTACGGGCGGGCAGGGGGCAAAGAGCAGTTCTTC.

This sequence joins TRBV13 and TRBJ1-1, with 11 nucleotides matching TRBD1. Trimming took 1 base from V and 1 from J; bases not matched to a gene: 5. Germline V gene data show CDR1 as PRHDT and CDR2 as FYEKMQ (reference sequence). The CDR3 length is 17 residues. This chain's CDR3 is CASSLAVGQGANTEAFF. Written as DNA, the CDR3 is TGTGCCAGCAGCTTAGCTGTCGGACAGGGGGCGAACACTGAAGCTTTCTTT.

This chain joins TRBV4-1 and TRBJ2-1, with no clear D. The germline V gene has CDR1 MGHRA and CDR2 YSYEKL. V lost 1 base and J lost 5, with 12 bases in between. This CDR3 has 15 amino acids. CDR3 nucleotides: TGCGCCAGCAGCCAAGTTTCAGTGGTCAACAATGAGCAGTTCTTC. Residues: CASSQVSVVNNEQFF.

The rearrangement links TRBV28 to TRBJ2-3; D possibly uses TRBD1 or TRBD2 (5 bases each). The germline gives CDR1 MDHEN, CDR2 SYDVKM. The CDR3 is made up of 17 amino acids. V dropped 5 bases and J dropped 0 bases, with 18 bases sitting between them. The CDR3 sequence is CASSPTGRLTSTDTQYF. CDR3 bases: TGTGCCAGCAGTCCCACGGGACGCCTGACTAGCACAGATACGCAGTATTTT.

The rearrangement uses TRBV28 and TRBJ1-4; 8 nucleotides align to TRBD1. This CDR3 has 15 residues. With 5 bases clipped from V and 5 bases from J, the junction kept 7 bases outside the gene matches. Germline assignment: CDR1 MDHEN and CDR2 SYDVKM. CDR3 in DNA: TGTGCCAGCAGTACAATGGACAGGGACAATGAAAAACTGTTTTTT. This encodes CASSTMDRDNEKLFF.

The rearrangement links TRBV19 to TRBJ2-1; perhaps TRBD2 as D (5 bases). The CDR3 covers 15 residues. Germline CDR1 and CDR2: LNHDA and SQIVND (reference sequence). The V end lost 5 bases, the J end lost 0 bases, and 11 bases lay between the germline ends. In DNA, the CDR3 is TGTGCCAGTAGTTGGCGGAGGAGCTCCTACAATGAGCAGTTCTTC. This gives the protein CASSWRRSSYNEQFF.

This chain connects TRBV6-5 to TRBJ1-5; TRBD1 aligns across 9 bases. The CDR3 runs 14 residues. CDR1 MNHEY and CDR2 SVGAGI come from the germline V gene. Trimming removed 6 bases from V and 6 bases from J; junction bases left unmatched: 6. The CDR3 coding sequence is TGTGCCAGCAGAACCGGGACAGGGATTCAGCCCCAGCATTTT. Its protein product is CASRTGTGIQPQHF.

The chain is built from TRBV2 and TRBJ2-7; D uncertain. CDR3 length equals 15 residues. Between the trimmed V and J ends, which lost 5 bases and 5 bases, there was a span of 19 bases. Germline V gene lookup returns CDR1 SNHLY and CDR2 FYNNEI. CDR3 sequence: CASSPSSAAGNEQYF. As DNA, the CDR3 is TGTGCCAGCAGTCCCTCCTCGGCGGCCGGTAACGAGCAGTACTTC.

V gene TRBV5-4 combines with J gene TRBJ2-5; D may be TRBD1 (6 bases). CDR1 SGHNT and CDR2 YYREEE come from the germline V gene (reference sequence). The length of the CDR3 is 14 residues. The V end was cut by 4 bases, the J end by 1 base, with 11 bases between. The CDR3 is CASSQGQFQETQYF. The DNA of the CDR3 is TGTGCCAGCAGCCAAGGACAGTTCCAAGAGACCCAGTACTTC.

This clone was counted a few times. The chain has TRBV3-1 (or the pseudogene TRBV3-2) and TRBJ1-2, with a tentative D call TRBD1 (5 bases). Germline V gene data show CDR1 as LGHDT and CDR2 as YNNKEL (reference sequence). The CDR3 totals 15 residues. V was trimmed by 4 bases and J by 5 bases, leaving 17 bases between them. Written as DNA, the CDR3 is TGTGCCAGCAGCCGAAGTCCTCAGGGCGGGTATGGCTACACCTTC. Amino acids: CASSRSPQGGYGYTF.